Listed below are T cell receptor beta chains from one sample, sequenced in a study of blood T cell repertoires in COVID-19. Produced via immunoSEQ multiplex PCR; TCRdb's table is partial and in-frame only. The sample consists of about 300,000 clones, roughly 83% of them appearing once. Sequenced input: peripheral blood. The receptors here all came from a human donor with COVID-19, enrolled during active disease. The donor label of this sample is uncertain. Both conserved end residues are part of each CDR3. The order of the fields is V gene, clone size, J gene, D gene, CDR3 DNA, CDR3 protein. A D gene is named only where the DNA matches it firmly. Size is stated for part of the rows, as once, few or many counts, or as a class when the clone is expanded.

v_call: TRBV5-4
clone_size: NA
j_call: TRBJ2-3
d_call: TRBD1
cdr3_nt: TGTGCCAGCAGCACTCCGGGACAGGGGACGCCCAGCACAGATACGCAGTATTTT
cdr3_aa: CASSTPGQGTPSTDTQYF

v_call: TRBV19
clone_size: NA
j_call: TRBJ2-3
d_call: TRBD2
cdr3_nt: TGTGCCAGTAGTGATAGCGGGAGAGGGGCTAGCACAGATACGCAGTATTTT
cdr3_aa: CASSDSGRGASTDTQYF

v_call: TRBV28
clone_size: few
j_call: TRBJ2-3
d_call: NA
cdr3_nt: TGTGCCAGCAGTTTCTTGGCGGGAACAGATACGCAGTATTTT
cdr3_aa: CASSFLAGTDTQYF

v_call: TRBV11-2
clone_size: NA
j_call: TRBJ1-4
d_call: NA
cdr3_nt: TGTGCCAGCAGCTTAGCGGTTAATCAGGCCGGCGCTCGACTGTTTTTT
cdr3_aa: CASSLAVNQAGARLFF

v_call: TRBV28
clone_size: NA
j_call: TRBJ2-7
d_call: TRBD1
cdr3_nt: TGTGCCAGATTGGACAGGGGTACCTACGAGCAGTACTTC
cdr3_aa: CARLDRGTYEQYF

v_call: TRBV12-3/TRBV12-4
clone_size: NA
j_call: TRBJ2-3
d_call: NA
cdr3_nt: TGTGCCAGCAGTTCAGTCCTTGCGCAGTATTTT
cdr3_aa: CASSSVLAQYF

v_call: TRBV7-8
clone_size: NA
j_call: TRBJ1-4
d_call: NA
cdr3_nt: TGTGCCAGCAGTCCCCGGCCGGGTATTGGACTGGGGGAAAAACTGTTTTTT
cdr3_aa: CASSPRPGIGLGEKLFF

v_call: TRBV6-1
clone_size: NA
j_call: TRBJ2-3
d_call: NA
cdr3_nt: TGTGCCAGCAGTGAAGTGTCTTCTAGCACAGATACGCAGTATTTT
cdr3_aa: CASSEVSSSTDTQYF

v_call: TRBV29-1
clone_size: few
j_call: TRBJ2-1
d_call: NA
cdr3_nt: TGCAGCGTGGGCCCAACTGGTAGCGATGAGCAGTTCTTC
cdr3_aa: CSVGPTGSDEQFF

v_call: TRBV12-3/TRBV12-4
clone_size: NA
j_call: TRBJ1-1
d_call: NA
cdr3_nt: TGTGCCAGCAGCCTGATGGAGCGGACTGAAGCTTTCTTT
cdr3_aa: CASSLMERTEAFF

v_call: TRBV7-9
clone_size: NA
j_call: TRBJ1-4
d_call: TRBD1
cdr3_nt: TGTGCCAGCAGCGTACCCACAGGGGGAAGACTGTTTTTT
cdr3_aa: CASSVPTGGRLFF

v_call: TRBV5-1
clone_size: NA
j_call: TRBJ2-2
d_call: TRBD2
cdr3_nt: TGCGCCAGCAGCGCCTCTAGCGGGAGTGCGAACACCGGGGAGCTGTTTTTT
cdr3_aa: CASSASSGSANTGELFF

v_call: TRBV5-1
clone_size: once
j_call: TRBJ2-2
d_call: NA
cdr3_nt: TGCGCCAGCAGCTTGGACGGCCGCGGGTCCGGGGAGCTGTTTTTT
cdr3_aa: CASSLDGRGSGELFF

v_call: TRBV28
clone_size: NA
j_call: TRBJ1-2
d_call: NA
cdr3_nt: TGTGCCAGCAGTTTAGCACAAATCTATGGCTACACCTTC
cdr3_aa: CASSLAQIYGYTF

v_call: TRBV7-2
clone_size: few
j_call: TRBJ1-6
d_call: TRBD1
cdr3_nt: TGTGCCAGCCGAGACAGGGGGCAGCCCAGGTCACCCCTCCACTTT
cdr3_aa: CASRDRGQPRSPLHF

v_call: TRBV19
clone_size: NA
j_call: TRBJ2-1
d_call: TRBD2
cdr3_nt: TGTGCCAGTAGTATAGATCAAGCGGGAGAGGAAAATGAGCAGTTCTTC
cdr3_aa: CASSIDQAGEENEQFF

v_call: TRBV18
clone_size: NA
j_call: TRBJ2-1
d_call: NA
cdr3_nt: TGTGCCAGCTCACCACGGGTGGGGGCGAGATATGAGCAGTTCTTC
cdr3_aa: CASSPRVGARYEQFF

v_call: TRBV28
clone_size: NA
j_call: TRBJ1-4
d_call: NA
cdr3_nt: TGTGCCTGCAGCCCTGGGGGCACCAGCGAAAAACTGTTTTTT
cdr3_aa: CACSPGGTSEKLFF

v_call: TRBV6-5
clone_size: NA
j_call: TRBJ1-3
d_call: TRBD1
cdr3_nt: TGTGCCAGCCGGACAGGGGATTCTGGAAACACCATATATTTT
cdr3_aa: CASRTGDSGNTIYF

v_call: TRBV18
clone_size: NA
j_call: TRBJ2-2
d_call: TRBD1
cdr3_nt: TGTGCCAGCTCACCGGGACAGGGGAACACCGGGGAGCTGTTTTTT
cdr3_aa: CASSPGQGNTGELFF

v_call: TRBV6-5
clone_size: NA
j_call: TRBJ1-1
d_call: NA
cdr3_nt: TGTGCCAGCAGTTACCCTGGCAGGGGAAAGGGTGAAGCTTTCTTT
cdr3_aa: CASSYPGRGKGEAFF

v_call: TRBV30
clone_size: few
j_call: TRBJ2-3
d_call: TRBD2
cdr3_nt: TGTGCCTGGAGTGCTCTAGCGGGAGCGGAAGATACGCAGTATTTT
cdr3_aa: CAWSALAGAEDTQYF

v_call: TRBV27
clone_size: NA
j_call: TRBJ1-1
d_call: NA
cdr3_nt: TGTGCCAGCAAAACAGGGACCACTGAAGCTTTCTTT
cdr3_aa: CASKTGTTEAFF

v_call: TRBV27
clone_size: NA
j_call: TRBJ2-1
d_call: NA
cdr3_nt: TGTGCCAGCAGTTTTTCGGGTCGACCCAATGAGCAGTTCTTC
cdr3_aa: CASSFSGRPNEQFF

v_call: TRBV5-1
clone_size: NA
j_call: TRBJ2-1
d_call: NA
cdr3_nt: TGCGCCAGCACCAATATAAGCCACAGATACAATGAGCAGTTCTTC
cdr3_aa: CASTNISHRYNEQFF

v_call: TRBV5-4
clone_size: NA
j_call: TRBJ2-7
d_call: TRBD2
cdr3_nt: TGTGCCAGCAGCCCGGGACTAGCTGAACCCTACGAGCAGTACTTC
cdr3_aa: CASSPGLAEPYEQYF

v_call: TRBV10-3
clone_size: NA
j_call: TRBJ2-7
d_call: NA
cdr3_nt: TGTGCCATACAGGGAGCGAGAGGAATCTCCTACGAGCAGTACTTC
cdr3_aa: CAIQGARGISYEQYF

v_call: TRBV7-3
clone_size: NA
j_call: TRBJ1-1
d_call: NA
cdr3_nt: TGTGCCAGCAGCTCCGGGGGAGGCACTGAAGCTTTCTTT
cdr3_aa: CASSSGGGTEAFF

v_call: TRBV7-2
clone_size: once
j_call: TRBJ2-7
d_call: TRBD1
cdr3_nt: TGTGCCAGCAGCTCGGACAGGGCCGGCGAGCAGTACTTC
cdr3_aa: CASSSDRAGEQYF

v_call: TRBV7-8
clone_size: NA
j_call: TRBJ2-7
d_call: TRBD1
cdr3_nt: TGTGCCAGCAGCCCAAGACCCAGGACAGGAGGTTGGGGGGAGCAGTACTTC
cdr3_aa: CASSPRPRTGGWGEQYF

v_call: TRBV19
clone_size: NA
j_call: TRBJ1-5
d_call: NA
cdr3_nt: TGTGCCAGTAGTATCGTGGCAGACAATCAGCCCCAGCATTTT
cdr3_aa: CASSIVADNQPQHF

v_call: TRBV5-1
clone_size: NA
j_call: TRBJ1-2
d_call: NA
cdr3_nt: TGCGCCAGCAGCTTGGGCGATTCGGGCTATGGCTACACCTTC
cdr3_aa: CASSLGDSGYGYTF